These T cell receptor beta chains were read from a single sample in a study of T cells of healthy individuals. TCRdb re-analysed the 5' RACE reads in MiXCR, keeping a single row per CDR3 protein. The sample has some 69,000 distinct CDR3 sequences, 15% to 20% seen once. These receptor sequences come from a human donor in good health. The CDR3 runs from the conserved cysteine through the conserved F or W. D genes are given only for firm matches. Clone size appears in some rows only: once, few, many, or a class for an expanded clone.

d_call: TRBD2; v_call: TRBV15; clone_size: .; j_call: TRBJ2-3; cdr3_aa: CATNRRLAGGLTDTQYF; cdr3_nt: TGTGCCACCAACAGACGTCTAGCGGGGGGACTCACAGATACGCAGTATTTT
d_call: TRBD1; v_call: TRBV7-9; clone_size: few; j_call: TRBJ1-1; cdr3_aa: CASSSGQGHTEAFF; cdr3_nt: TGTGCCAGCAGCTCGGGACAGGGCCACACTGAAGCTTTCTTT
d_call: .; v_call: TRBV7-9; clone_size: many; j_call: TRBJ2-5; cdr3_aa: CASSHSPRRDGETQYF; cdr3_nt: TGTGCCAGCAGCCACTCCCCAAGGAGGGACGGAGAGACCCAGTACTTC
d_call: .; v_call: TRBV7-8; clone_size: many; j_call: TRBJ1-5; cdr3_aa: CASSLVQGGNQPQHF; cdr3_nt: TGTGCCAGCAGCTTGGTACAGGGAGGCAATCAGCCCCAGCATTTT
d_call: TRBD2; v_call: TRBV10-2; clone_size: .; j_call: TRBJ2-1; cdr3_aa: CASRLPGLAGGGNEQFF; cdr3_nt: TGCGCCAGCAGACTCCCGGGACTAGCGGGAGGTGGAAATGAGCAGTTCTTC
d_call: TRBD2; v_call: TRBV6-4; clone_size: .; j_call: TRBJ2-7; cdr3_aa: CASSDGLAEGTYEQYF; cdr3_nt: TGTGCCAGCAGTGATGGACTAGCGGAGGGGACCTACGAGCAGTACTTC
d_call: TRBD2; v_call: TRBV3-1; clone_size: .; j_call: TRBJ2-7; cdr3_aa: CASSQLAGGHNEQYF; cdr3_nt: TGTGCCAGCAGCCAGCTAGCGGGAGGGCACAACGAGCAGTACTTC
d_call: TRBD1; v_call: TRBV13; clone_size: many; j_call: TRBJ2-3; cdr3_aa: CASSLPRTGADTQYF; cdr3_nt: TGTGCCAGCAGCCTCCCTCGGACAGGGGCAGATACGCAGTATTTT
d_call: .; v_call: TRBV5-4; clone_size: many; j_call: TRBJ2-1; cdr3_aa: CASSFSPGLGAYNEQFF; cdr3_nt: TGTGCCAGCAGCTTTTCTCCGGGACTGGGAGCCTACAATGAGCAGTTCTTC
d_call: TRBD1; v_call: TRBV28; clone_size: many; j_call: TRBJ1-2; cdr3_aa: CASSLAEGQPIYGYTF; cdr3_nt: TGTGCCAGCAGTTTAGCTGAGGGACAGCCGATCTATGGCTACACCTTC